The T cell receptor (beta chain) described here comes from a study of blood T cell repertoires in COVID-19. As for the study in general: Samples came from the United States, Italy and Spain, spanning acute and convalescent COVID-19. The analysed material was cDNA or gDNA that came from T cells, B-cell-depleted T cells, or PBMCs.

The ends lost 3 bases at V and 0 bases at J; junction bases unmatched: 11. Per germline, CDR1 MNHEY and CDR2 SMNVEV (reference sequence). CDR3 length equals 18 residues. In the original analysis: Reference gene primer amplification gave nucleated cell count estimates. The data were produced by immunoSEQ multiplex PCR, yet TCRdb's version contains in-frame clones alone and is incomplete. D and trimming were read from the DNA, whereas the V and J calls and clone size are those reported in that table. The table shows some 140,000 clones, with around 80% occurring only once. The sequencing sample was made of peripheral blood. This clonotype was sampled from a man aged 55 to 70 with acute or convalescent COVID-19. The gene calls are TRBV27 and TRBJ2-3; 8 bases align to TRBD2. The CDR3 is CASSFYGGGATSTDTQYF. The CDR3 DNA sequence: TGTGCCAGCAGTTTCTACGGGGGGGGAGCAACTAGCACAGATACGCAGTATTTT.